This T cell receptor (beta chain) is drawn from a study of T cells in Graves' hyperthyroidism and ophthalmopathy. Overall study: Peripheral blood draws took place at initial diagnosis, ahead of any treatment. Study results and caveats: Most clonotypes that expanded in the thyroid above 0.001 also showed up in blood.

RNA transcripts yielded amplified TCR beta CDR3 regions. The TCR CDR3 was amplified in a first-round RT-PCR using the HTBI primer set. TCRdb redid the calling of the multiplex PCR reads with MiXCR, one entry per CDR3 protein. Of 690,000 or so distinct CDR3 sequences listed, around 20% are singletons. The length of the CDR3 is 14 residues. Trimming removed 4 bases from V and 2 bases from J, with 10 bases in between. CDR1 and CDR2 from the germline V gene are SEHNR and FQNEAQ (reference sequence). Notes on this clonotype: Its target is unknown.

Patients were excluded for uncontrolled infection, other autoimmune disease, pregnancy or lactation. The study based diagnoses on clinical symptoms, serum thyroxine and TRAb, thyroid ultrasound and orbital computed tomography. J is TRBJ2-3 and V is TRBV7-9; the D gene is possibly TRBD2 (6 bases). This sequence was found in a woman between 50 and 59 years old with Graves' hyperthyroidism that later progressed to Graves' ophthalmopathy. What was sequenced was blood. CDR3 region: CASSSGTLTDTQYF. The DNA of the CDR3 is TGTGCCAGCAGCTCCGGGACTCTCACAGATACGCAGTATTTT.